The 18 T cell receptor beta chains reported below all come from one sample, sequenced in a study of CD4 T cells in relation to SARS-CoV-2 and coronaviruses. Unexposed donor CD4+ T cells date from about 2011-2018, before the COVID-19 pandemic. After roughly 9 days of culture, CD4+ T cells were isolated. Generated by immunoSEQ multiplex PCR, the TCRdb table keeps only in-frame clones and is missing some. The sample holds 20,000 to 25,000 clones, approximately 78% seen once. These receptors' antigens are unknown. The sample taken for sequencing was CD4+ T cells from PBMCs, cultured in vitro. The source of these receptors is a human donor in good health.

The rearrangement uses TRBV7-3 and TRBJ1-1; D ambiguous. The germline V gene encodes CDR1 SGHTA and CDR2 FQGTGA. Trimming removed 2 bases at V and 1 base at J, with 8 bases between. The CDR3 has 14 residues. The CDR3, as DNA: TGTGCCAGCAGCTTAGCGGCTACGAACACTGAAGCTTTCTTT. This sequence encodes CASSLAATNTEAFF.

This clone was seen a handful of times. This chain joins TRBV3-1 (or the pseudogene TRBV3-2) and TRBJ1-6, with 7 bases identical to TRBD1. The CDR3 consists of 15 residues. Germline CDR1 LGHDT, CDR2 YNNKEL (reference sequence). V was pared by 7 bases and J by 8 bases, with 11 bases of the junction left unmatched. CDR3 DNA sequence: TGTGCCAGCAAAGACAGGGCTCTATGGGATTCACCCCTCCACTTT. This translates into CASKDRALWDSPLHF.

As to this clone: Different DNA sequences within this sample yield the same CDR3. The chain has TRBV20-1 and TRBJ1-5; D is uncertain. CDR1 DFQATT and CDR2 SNEGSKA come from the germline V gene (reference sequence). V gave up 3 bases and J gave up 0 bases, with 3 bases separating them. This CDR3 spans 12 amino acids. CDR3: CSASSSNQPQHF. CDR3 sequence (DNA): TGCAGTGCTAGTAGTAGCAATCAGCCCCAGCATTTT.

Concerning this clone itself: An end of the junction differs from the germline gene, which may be a read error. The rearrangement uses TRBV4-1 and TRBJ1-4, with 9 nucleotides matching TRBD1. Germline loops: CDR1 MGHRA, CDR2 YSYEKL. The CDR3 runs 17 residues. The CDR3 loop is CASSKEGGQGHNEKLFF. The CDR3 nucleotides read TGCGCCAGCAGCAAAGAAGGAGGACAGGGGCATAATGAAAAACTGTTTTTT.

V usage is TRBV18 and J usage is TRBJ1-4, with 8 bases matching TRBD1. With 9 bases clipped from V and 8 bases from J, the junction kept 11 bases outside the gene matches. Germline loops: CDR1 KGHSH, CDR2 LQKENI. The CDR3 sequence is 14 residues long. CDR3: CASHQGAHSEKLFF. The CDR3 DNA is TGTGCCAGTCACCAGGGGGCGCATTCAGAAAAACTGTTTTTT.

This chain uses TRBV4-2 with TRBJ2-7; D may be TRBD1 (6 bases). Germline V CDR1 and CDR2: LGHNA, YNFKEQ. Trimming took off 3 bases at V and 5 bases at J, with 17 bases between the two ends. This CDR3 is built from 15 residues. Here the CDR3 reads CASSHERDTKDEQYF. DNA for the CDR3: TGTGCCAGCAGCCACGAGAGGGACACAAAGGACGAGCAGTACTTC.

The V call is TRBV28, the J call TRBJ2-1; D gene ambiguous. This CDR3 is 12 amino acids long. Trimming cost V 3 bases and J 9 bases, with 9 bases left between them. Germline V CDR1 and CDR2: MDHEN, SYDVKM. The CDR3 here is CASSFSLGEQFF. Written as DNA, the CDR3 is TGTGCCAGCAGTTTCTCTCTAGGTGAGCAGTTCTTC.

The rearrangement joins TRBV7-8 to TRBJ2-1; the match to TRBD2 covers 11 bases. J gave up 8 bases and V 2 bases, and 11 bases lay outside the gene matches. The CDR3 runs 17 residues. Germline V gene data show CDR1 as SGHVS and CDR2 as FQNEAQ. The CDR3: CASSLSTTSGSLDEQFF. Here the CDR3 DNA reads TGTGCCAGCAGCTTATCGACAACTAGCGGGAGTTTGGATGAGCAGTTCTTC.

The rearrangement uses TRBV29-1 and TRBJ2-3; either TRBD1 or TRBD2 may supply D (5 bases each). The length of the CDR3 is 14 residues. Germline loops: CDR1 SQVTM, CDR2 ANQGSEA. V lost 0 bases to trimming and J lost 5 bases, with 12 bases between them. The CDR3 protein is CSVEDRAGRDTQYF. CDR3 nucleotide sequence: TGCAGCGTTGAAGATCGGGCAGGGAGAGATACGCAGTATTTT.

The V gene is TRBV18, the J gene TRBJ2-7; possibly TRBD1 for D (5 bases). V lost 0 bases to trimming and J lost 7 bases, with 13 bases between them. From germline, CDR1 is KGHSH and CDR2 LQKENI. The length of the CDR3 is 14 residues. This CDR3 is CASSPPTDLGEQYF. CDR3 nucleotide sequence: TGTGCCAGCTCACCACCGACAGACTTGGGGGAGCAGTACTTC.

The CDR3 protein is CASSKTGTGFGGGTEAFF. CDR3 DNA: TGTGCCAGCAGTAAAACCGGGACAGGGTTCGGGGGAGGCACTGAAGCTTTCTTT. This sequence joins TRBV2 and TRBJ1-1; 9 positions agree with TRBD1. The V segment lost 5 bases and the J segment 4 bases; nucleotides outside the gene matches: 17. This CDR3 contains 18 residues. CDR1 is SNHLY and CDR2 is FYNNEI in the germline V gene.

The chain uses TRBV6-5 and TRBJ2-1; D gene uncertain. Germline V gene data show CDR1 as MNHEY and CDR2 as SVGAGI. The CDR3 contains 14 residues. The V end lost 6 bases, the J end lost 10 bases, and 19 bases lay between the germline ends. Here the CDR3 DNA reads TGTGCCAGCAGCCCCGGTTTGTATTCTGTCGAGCAGTTCTTC. This encodes CASSPGLYSVEQFF.

The V call is TRBV5-1, the J call TRBJ2-7; no definite D call. CDR1 and CDR2 from the germline V gene are SGHRS and YFSETQ. V gave up 2 bases and J gave up 0 bases, with 9 bases separating them. CDR3 size: 14 residues. This chain's CDR3 is CASSFTHGSYEQYF. The CDR3 region has the DNA TGCGCCAGCAGCTTTACGCACGGCTCCTACGAGCAGTACTTC. The complete variable domain, with remaining parts taken from reference TRBV5-1 and TRBJ2-7, reads KAGVTQTPRYLIKTRGQQVTLSCSPISGHRSVSWYQQTPGQGLQFLFEYFSETQRNKGNFPGRFSGRQFSNSRSEMNVSTLELGDSALYLCASSFTHGSYEQYFGPGTRLTVT.

This chain joins TRBV30 and TRBJ1-1; perhaps TRBD1 as D (6 bases). Trimming removed 5 bases from V and 0 bases from J, with 10 bases in between. This CDR3 has 13 residues. Looked up from germline, CDR1 is GTSNPN and CDR2 is SVGIG (reference sequence). DNA of the CDR3: TGTGCCTGGGGTGGACAGTTGAACACTGAAGCTTTCTTT. This encodes CAWGGQLNTEAFF.

In DNA, the CDR3 is TGTGCCAGCAGTGGCGGGGGGACTAGCGCCTACAATGAGCAGTTCTTC. Translated: CASSGGGTSAYNEQFF. V gene TRBV2 combines with J gene TRBJ2-1; 10 bases are shared with TRBD2. CDR1 is SNHLY and CDR2 is FYNNEI in the germline V gene. With 4 bases clipped from V and 2 bases from J, the junction kept 5 bases outside the gene matches. This CDR3 comprises 16 residues.

This chain uses TRBV5-1 with TRBJ2-3; the D is unclear. Germline CDR1 reads SGHRS; CDR2 reads YFSETQ. The CDR3 totals 15 residues. V was trimmed by 0 bases and J by 3 bases, leaving 11 bases between them. CDR3 in amino acids: CASSLDGSTTDTQYF. The CDR3, as DNA: TGCGCCAGCAGCTTGGATGGGTCAACAACAGATACGCAGTATTTT.

The chain has TRBV5-8 and TRBJ2-7; 12 bases fit TRBD1. This CDR3 region has 15 residues. J was trimmed by 9 bases and V by 4 bases; bases with no gene match: 11. Germline CDR1 SGHTS, CDR2 YDEGEE. CDR3 sequence reads: CASSPNPGTGGGQYF. CDR3 DNA sequence: TGTGCCAGCAGCCCGAACCCCGGGACAGGGGGCGGGCAGTACTTC.

The rearrangement links TRBV20-1 to TRBJ2-5; TRBD2 might be the D (5 bases). V lost 3 bases to trimming and J lost 3 bases, with 8 bases between them. Germline CDR1 DFQATT, CDR2 SNEGSKA (reference sequence). The CDR3 is 12 amino acids. The CDR3: CSASQAEETQYF. DNA for the CDR3: TGCAGTGCTAGTCAAGCGGAAGAGACCCAGTACTTC.